This entry features one TCR beta chain sequence. This clonotype came up a few times. The target of this receptor is not known. Within one base of it there is no much larger clone, and no base qualities were kept. Receptor amplification or capture employed RT-PCR. The run used an Illumina HiSeq 2500. TCRdb cleaned the public reads at Q25 with fastp, built clones with MiXCR and kept in-frame beta chains. Here each entry gathers all rows of one CDR3 protein and keeps the most common genes and DNA. Counted in this sample were 250,000 to 350,000 distinct CDR3 sequences; about 20% of them appeared once. The ten largest clones capture about a tenth of the sample. The V and J ends are trimmed by 4 bases and 5 bases, leaving 7 bases between them. From cysteine to phenylalanine, the CDR3 is 13 amino acids long. The kept DNA is CDR3 alone, 39 bases in frame from the first base. In the germline V gene, CDR1 corresponds to KGHDR and CDR2 to SFDVKD.

The data were obtained in a study of response to subunit inactivated influenza vaccine (dated by TCRdb to the late 2010s). Broadly, across the study: Deep quantitative T cell receptor repertoire profiling was used in the study to track responses to a trivalent subunit inactivated influenza vaccine. Results and caveats for the whole study, not just this receptor: It was suggested by the authors that each seasonal influenza vaccination may recruit only a limited number of new T cells.

The rearrangement combines TRBV24-1 with TRBJ1-4; the D gene identity is not certain. The material sequenced was PBMCs from blood, taken less than 22 months after vaccination. This TCR derives from a man aged 50-75 years who received an inactivated influenza vaccine. Donor details come from another sample of the same person, matched by shared clones. The CDR3 protein sequence reads: CATSDGSNEKLFF. The nucleotide sequence reads as follows: TGTGCCACCAGTGACGGGTCAAATGAAAAACTGTTTTTT.